This T cell receptor beta chain is drawn from a study of spatial heterogeneity in lung cancer. Overall study results and limits: Within tumors, counts of expanded alpha and beta TCRs tracked tumor mutation counts. Coverage of tumor T cells was estimated at roughly 7% for alpha chains and roughly 12% for beta chains.

As for time point: sample taken at primary tumor resection. Trimming stripped 4 bases from V and 5 bases from J, with 10 bases between. The CDR3 consists of 12 residues. Germline V gives CDR1 SGHRS, CDR2 YFSETQ. Ten or more counts support this clonotype. As yet, its antigen is unknown. Individually, TCR cDNA molecules were each labelled with a unique molecular identifier. From the 5' RACE reads, TCRdb called clonotypes with MiXCR, one entry per CDR3 protein. Here the sample spans roughly 8,900 distinct CDR3 sequences, around 9.3% being singletons. The sequence came from a female donor with early-stage non-small cell lung cancer. The sequences come from lung tumor tissue, collected at surgery. The V call is TRBV5-1, the J call TRBJ2-7, with D uncertain. CDR3 nucleotides: TGCGCCAGCAGCGGGCCAGGCGACGAGCAGTACTTC. Protein sequence: CASSGPGDEQYF.